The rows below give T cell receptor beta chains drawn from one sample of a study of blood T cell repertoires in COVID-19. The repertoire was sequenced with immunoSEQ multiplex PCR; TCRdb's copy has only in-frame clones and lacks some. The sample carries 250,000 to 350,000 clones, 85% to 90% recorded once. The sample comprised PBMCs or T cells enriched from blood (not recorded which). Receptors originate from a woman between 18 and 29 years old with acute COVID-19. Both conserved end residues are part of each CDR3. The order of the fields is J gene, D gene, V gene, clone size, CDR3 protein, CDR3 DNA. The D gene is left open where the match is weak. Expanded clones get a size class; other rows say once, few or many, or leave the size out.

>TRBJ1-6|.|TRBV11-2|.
CASSLTGADSPLHF
TGTGCCAGCAGCTTAACTGGGGCGGATTCACCCCTCCACTTT
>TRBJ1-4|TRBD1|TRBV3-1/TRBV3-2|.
CASSQRAGGDNEKLFF
TGTGCCAGCAGCCAACGCGCAGGGGGAGACAATGAAAAACTGTTTTTT
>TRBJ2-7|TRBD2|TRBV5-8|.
CASSAGGQTSYEQYF
TGTGCCAGCAGCGCGGGAGGACAGACCTCCTACGAGCAGTACTTC
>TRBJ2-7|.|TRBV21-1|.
CASSLKREAGTAYEQYF
TGTGCCAGCAGCCTAAAGAGGGAAGCGGGGACCGCCTACGAGCAGTACTTC
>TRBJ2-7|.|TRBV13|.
CASSLEGVGGFNEQYF
TGTGCCAGCAGCTTAGAAGGTGTAGGGGGATTTAACGAGCAGTACTTC
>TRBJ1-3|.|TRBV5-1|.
CASSLALITAGNTIYF
TGCGCCAGCAGCTTGGCCCTAATTACAGCTGGAAACACCATATATTTT
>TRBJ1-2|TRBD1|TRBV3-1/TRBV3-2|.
CASSQDRTGVGYTF
TGTGCCAGCAGCCAAGATCGGACAGGGGTCGGCTACACCTTC
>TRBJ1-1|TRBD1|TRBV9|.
CASSPWDRGNTEAFF
TGTGCCAGCAGCCCCTGGGACAGGGGGAACACTGAAGCTTTCTTT
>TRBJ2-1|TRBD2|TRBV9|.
CASSVVTGGRSEQFF
TGTGCCAGCAGCGTAGTGACGGGAGGGCGGAGTGAGCAGTTCTTC
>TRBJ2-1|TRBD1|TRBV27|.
CASSLFSTGKTYNEQFF
TGTGCCAGCAGTTTATTTTCGACAGGGAAGACCTACAATGAGCAGTTCTTC
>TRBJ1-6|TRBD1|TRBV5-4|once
CASSNPTGGHSPLHF
TGTGCCAGCAGCAACCCGACAGGGGGCCATTCACCCCTCCACTTT
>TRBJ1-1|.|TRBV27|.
CASRPAVGGPTEAFF
TGTGCCAGCAGGCCGGCTGTGGGGGGTCCCACTGAAGCTTTCTTT
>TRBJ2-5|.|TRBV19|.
CASSEERVETQYF
TGTGCCAGTAGTGAGGAGAGGGTGGAGACCCAGTACTTC
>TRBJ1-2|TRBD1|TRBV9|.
CASSDRGRSGYTF
TGTGCCAGCAGCGACAGGGGGCGGAGTGGCTACACCTTC
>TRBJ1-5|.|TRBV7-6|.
CASSNLRRLPKVYSNQPQHF
TGTGCCAGCAGTAATTTACGTCGCCTCCCAAAAGTCTATAGCAATCAGCCCCAGCATTTT
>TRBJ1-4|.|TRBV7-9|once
CASRAGSEKLFF
TGTGCCAGCAGGGCAGGGTCTGAAAAACTGTTTTTT
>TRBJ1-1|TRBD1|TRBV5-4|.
CASSPTGDAVTEAFF
TGTGCCAGCAGCCCGACAGGGGACGCGGTCACTGAAGCTTTCTTT
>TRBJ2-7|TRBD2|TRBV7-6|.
CASSQGLADSSYEQYF
TGTGCCAGCAGCCAAGGACTAGCCGACAGCTCCTACGAGCAGTACTTC
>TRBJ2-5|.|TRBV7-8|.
CASSTWDWTQYF
TGTGCCAGCAGCACCTGGGACTGGACCCAGTACTTC
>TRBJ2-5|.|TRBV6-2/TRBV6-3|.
CASSYSGAEAETQYF
TGTGCCAGCAGTTACTCGGGGGCAGAAGCAGAGACCCAGTACTTC
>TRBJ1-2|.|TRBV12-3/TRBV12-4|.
CASSIPGQIGYTF
TGTGCCAGCAGCATTCCGGGACAAATTGGCTACACCTTC
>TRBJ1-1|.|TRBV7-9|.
CASSSIKDIYMNTEAFF
TGTGCCAGCAGCTCAATTAAAGACATTTACATGAACACTGAAGCTTTCTTT
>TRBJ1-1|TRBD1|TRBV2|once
CASSGGQANRVVEAFF
TGTGCCAGCAGTGGGGGACAGGCCAACAGAGTTGTTGAAGCTTTCTTT
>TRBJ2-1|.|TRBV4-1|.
CASSQGRGSGVIEQFF
TGCGCCAGCAGCCAGGGTAGGGGGAGTGGGGTTATTGAGCAGTTCTTC
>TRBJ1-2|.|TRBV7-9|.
CATAFARVASSYGYTF
TGTGCCACCGCCTTCGCCCGGGTGGCATCGAGCTATGGCTACACCTTC
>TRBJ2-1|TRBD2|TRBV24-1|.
CATSRPGLLENEQFF
TGTGCCACCAGTCGCCCGGGACTACTTGAAAATGAGCAGTTCTTC
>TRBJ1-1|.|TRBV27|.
CASSLTAHTEAFF
TGTGCCAGCAGTTTGACAGCTCACACTGAAGCTTTCTTT
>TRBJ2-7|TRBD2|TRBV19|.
CASSIDGTSGRLSYEQYF
TGTGCCAGTAGTATAGATGGGACTAGCGGGAGGCTCTCCTACGAGCAGTACTTC
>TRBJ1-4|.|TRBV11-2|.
CASSLLYYPNEKLFF
TGTGCCAGCAGCTTACTTTACTACCCTAATGAAAAACTGTTTTTT
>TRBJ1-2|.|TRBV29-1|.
CSVYSGDGYTF
TGCAGCGTCTATTCGGGGGATGGCTACACCTTC
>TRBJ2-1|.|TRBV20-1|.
CSAREYEQFF
TGCAGTGCCCGGGAGTATGAGCAGTTCTTC
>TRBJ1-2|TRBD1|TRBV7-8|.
CASSLGSTGQVGYGYTF
TGTGCCAGCAGCTTAGGCTCGACAGGGCAAGTCGGCTATGGCTACACCTTC
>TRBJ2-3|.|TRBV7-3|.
CASSMGGTDTQYF
TGTGCCAGCAGCATGGGAGGCACAGATACGCAGTATTTT
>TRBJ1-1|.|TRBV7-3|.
CASSSAGSGIGAEAFF
TGTGCCAGCAGCTCAGCCGGCAGCGGGATAGGGGCTGAAGCTTTCTTT
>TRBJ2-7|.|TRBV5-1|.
CASSLALVHYGYEQYF
TGCGCCAGCAGCTTGGCCTTAGTCCACTACGGCTACGAGCAGTACTTC
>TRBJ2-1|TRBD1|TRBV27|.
CASSSRDSPYNEQFF
TGTGCCAGCAGCAGCCGGGACAGCCCTTACAATGAGCAGTTCTTC
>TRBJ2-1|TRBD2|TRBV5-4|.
CASSRSGTSPNEQFF
TGTGCCAGCAGTCGCAGCGGGACTAGTCCTAATGAGCAGTTCTTC
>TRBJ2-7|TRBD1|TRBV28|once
CASLRRDSLYEQYF
TGTGCCAGCTTAAGACGGGACAGCCTCTACGAGCAGTACTTC